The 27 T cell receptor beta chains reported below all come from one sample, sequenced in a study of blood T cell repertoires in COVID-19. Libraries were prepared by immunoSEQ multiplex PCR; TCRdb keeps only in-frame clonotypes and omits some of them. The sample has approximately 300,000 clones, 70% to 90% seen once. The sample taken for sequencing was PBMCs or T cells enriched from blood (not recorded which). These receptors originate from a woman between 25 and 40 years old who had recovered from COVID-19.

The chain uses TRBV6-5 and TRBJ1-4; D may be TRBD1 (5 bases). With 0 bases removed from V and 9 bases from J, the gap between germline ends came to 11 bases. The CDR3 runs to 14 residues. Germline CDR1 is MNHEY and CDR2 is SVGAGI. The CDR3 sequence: CASSYSTVPQKLFF. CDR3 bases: TGTGCCAGCAGTTACTCGACAGTCCCTCAAAAACTGTTTTTT.

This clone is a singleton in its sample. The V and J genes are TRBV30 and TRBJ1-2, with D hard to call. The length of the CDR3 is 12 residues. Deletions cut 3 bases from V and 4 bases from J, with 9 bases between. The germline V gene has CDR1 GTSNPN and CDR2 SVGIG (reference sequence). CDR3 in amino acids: CAWRNEGYGYTF. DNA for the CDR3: TGTGCCTGGAGAAATGAGGGCTATGGCTACACCTTC.

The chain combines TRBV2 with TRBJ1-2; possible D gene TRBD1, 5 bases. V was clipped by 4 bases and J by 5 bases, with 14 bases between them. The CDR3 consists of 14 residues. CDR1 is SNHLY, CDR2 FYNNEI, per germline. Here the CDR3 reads CASSGRQGAYGYTF. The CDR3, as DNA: TGTGCCAGCAGTGGACGCCAGGGTGCTTATGGCTACACCTTC.

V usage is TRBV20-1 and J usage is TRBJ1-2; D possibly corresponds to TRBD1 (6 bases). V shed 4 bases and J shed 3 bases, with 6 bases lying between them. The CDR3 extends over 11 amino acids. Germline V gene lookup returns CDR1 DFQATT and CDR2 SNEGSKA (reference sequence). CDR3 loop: CSATGDYGYTF. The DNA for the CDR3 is TGCAGTGCTACAGGGGACTATGGCTACACCTTC.

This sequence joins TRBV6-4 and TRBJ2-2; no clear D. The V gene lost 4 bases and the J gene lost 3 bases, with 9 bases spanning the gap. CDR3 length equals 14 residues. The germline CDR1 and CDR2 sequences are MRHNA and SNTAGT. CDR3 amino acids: CASSVYGDTGELFF. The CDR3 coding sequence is TGTGCCAGCAGTGTGTACGGAGACACCGGGGAGCTGTTTTTT.

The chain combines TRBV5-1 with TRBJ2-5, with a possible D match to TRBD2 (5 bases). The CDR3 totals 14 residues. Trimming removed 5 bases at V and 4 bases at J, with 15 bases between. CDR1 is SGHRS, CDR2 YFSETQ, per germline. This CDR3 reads CASRPGRGIETQYF. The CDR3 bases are TGCGCCAGCAGACCCGGACGGGGAATAGAGACCCAGTACTTC.

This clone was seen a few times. The CDR3 reads CASSVDPHAGTTGELFF. The CDR3 nucleotides read TGTGCCAGCAGCGTAGACCCCCACGCGGGGACCACCGGGGAGCTGTTTTTT. The rearrangement joins TRBV9 to TRBJ2-2; the D gene is possibly TRBD2 (6 bases). The CDR3 extends over 17 amino acids. V lost 0 bases to trimming and J lost 4 bases, with 16 bases between them. CDR1 SGDLS and CDR2 YYNGEE come from the germline V gene. Based on the CDR3 plus reference TRBV9 and TRBJ2-2, the full variable domain is DSGVTQTPKHLITATGQRVTLRCSPRSGDLSVYWYQQSLDQGLQFLIQYYNGEERAKGNILERFSAQQFPDLHSELNLSSLELGDSALYFCASSVDPHAGTTGELFFGEGSRLTVL.

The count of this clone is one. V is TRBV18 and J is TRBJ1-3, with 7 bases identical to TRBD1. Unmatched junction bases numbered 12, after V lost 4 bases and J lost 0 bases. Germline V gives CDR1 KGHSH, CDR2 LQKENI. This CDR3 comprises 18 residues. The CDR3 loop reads CASSQILRDRSSGNTIYF. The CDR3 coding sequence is TGTGCCAGCTCACAAATACTCCGGGACAGATCCTCTGGAAACACCATATATTTT.

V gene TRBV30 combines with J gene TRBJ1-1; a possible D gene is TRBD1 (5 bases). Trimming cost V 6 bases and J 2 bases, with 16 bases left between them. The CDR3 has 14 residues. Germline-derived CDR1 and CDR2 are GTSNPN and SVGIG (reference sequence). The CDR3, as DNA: TGTGCCTGCTCAACCGGGACTTCCAACACTGAAGCTTTCTTT. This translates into CACSTGTSNTEAFF.

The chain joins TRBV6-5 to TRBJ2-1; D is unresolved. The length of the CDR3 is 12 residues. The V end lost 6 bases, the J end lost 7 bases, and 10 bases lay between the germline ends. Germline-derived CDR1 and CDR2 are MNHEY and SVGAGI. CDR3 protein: CASSLPRNEQFF. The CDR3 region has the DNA TGTGCCAGCAGCCTTCCCAGGAATGAGCAGTTCTTC.

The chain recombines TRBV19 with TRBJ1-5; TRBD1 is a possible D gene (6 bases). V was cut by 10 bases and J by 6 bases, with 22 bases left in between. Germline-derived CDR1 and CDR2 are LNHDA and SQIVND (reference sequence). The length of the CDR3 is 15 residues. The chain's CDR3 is CATLGDPRGGQPQHF. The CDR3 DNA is TGTGCCACCCTGGGGGACCCGAGAGGGGGTCAGCCCCAGCATTTT.

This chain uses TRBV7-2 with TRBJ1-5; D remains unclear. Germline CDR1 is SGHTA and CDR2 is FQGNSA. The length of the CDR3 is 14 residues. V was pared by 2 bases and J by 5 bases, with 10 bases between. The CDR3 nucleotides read TGTGCCAGCAGCTTATCTTCGGTGCATCAGCCCCAGCATTTT. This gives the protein CASSLSSVHQPQHF.

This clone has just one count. The CDR3 nucleotides read TGTGCCAGCAGTCGCTACTCCGGGGGTGAAAAACTGTTTTTT. Amino acids: CASSRYSGGEKLFF. The chain joins TRBV27 to TRBJ1-4; a weak D match, TRBD1 (5 bases). Germline values: CDR1 MNHEY, CDR2 SMNVEV (reference sequence). The V gene lost 5 bases and the J gene lost 7 bases, with 14 bases spanning the gap. The CDR3 extends over 14 amino acids.

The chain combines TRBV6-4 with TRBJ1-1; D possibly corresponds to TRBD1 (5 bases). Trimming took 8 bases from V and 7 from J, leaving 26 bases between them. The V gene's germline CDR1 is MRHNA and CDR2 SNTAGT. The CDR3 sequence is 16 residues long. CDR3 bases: TGTGCCAGCCGTTTGGGGGGAGACGGGGTATACGGTGAAGCTTTCTTT. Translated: CASRLGGDGVYGEAFF.

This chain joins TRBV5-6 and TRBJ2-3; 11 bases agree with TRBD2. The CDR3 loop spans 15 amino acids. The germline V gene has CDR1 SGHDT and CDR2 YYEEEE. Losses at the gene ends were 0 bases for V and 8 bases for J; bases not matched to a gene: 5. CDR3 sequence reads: CASSLVAGGRGTQYF. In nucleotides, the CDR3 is TGTGCCAGCAGCTTGGTAGCGGGGGGGCGAGGTACGCAGTATTTT.

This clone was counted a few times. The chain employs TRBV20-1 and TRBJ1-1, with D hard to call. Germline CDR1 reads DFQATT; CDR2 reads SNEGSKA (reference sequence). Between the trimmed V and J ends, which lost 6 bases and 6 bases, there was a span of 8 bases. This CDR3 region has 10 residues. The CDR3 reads CSATRAEAFF. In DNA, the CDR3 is TGCAGTGCCACCCGGGCTGAAGCTTTCTTT.

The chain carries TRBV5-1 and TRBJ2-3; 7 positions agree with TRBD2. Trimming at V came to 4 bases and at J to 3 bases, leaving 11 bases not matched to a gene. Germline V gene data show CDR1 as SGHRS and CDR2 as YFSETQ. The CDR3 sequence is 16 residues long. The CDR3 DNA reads TGCGCCAGCAGCCGACAAGGGCGGGGGAATACAGATACGCAGTATTTT. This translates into CASSRQGRGNTDTQYF.

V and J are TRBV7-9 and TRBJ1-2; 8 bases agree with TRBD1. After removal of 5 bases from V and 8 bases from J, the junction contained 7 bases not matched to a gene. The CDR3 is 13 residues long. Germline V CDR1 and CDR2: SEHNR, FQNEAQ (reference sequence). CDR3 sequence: CASSELTGGGYTF. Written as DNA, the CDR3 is TGTGCCAGCAGCGAACTAACAGGGGGAGGCTACACCTTC.

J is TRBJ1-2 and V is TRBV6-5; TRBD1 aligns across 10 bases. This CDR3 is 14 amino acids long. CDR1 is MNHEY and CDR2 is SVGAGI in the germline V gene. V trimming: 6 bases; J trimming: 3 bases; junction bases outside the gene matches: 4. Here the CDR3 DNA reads TGTGCCAGCAGCCGGACAGGGGGTGACTATGGCTACACCTTC. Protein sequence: CASSRTGGDYGYTF.

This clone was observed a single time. The CDR3 region is CASTVGTSGGLSNTGELFF. The CDR3 nucleotides are TGTGCCAGTACCGTCGGGACTAGCGGGGGGCTATCTAACACCGGGGAGCTGTTTTTT. The chain joins TRBV19 to TRBJ2-2, with 15 bases lining up with TRBD2. In germline, CDR1 is LNHDA, CDR2 SQIVND (reference sequence). The CDR3 loop spans 19 amino acids. The J segment lost 2 bases and the V segment lost 7 bases, leaving 11 bases of the junction unmatched.

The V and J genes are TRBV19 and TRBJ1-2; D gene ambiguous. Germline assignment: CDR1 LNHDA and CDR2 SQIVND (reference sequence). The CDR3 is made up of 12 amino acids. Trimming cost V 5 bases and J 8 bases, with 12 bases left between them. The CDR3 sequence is CASSPRKEGYTF. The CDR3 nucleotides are TGTGCCAGTAGTCCCCGAAAGGAGGGCTACACCTTC. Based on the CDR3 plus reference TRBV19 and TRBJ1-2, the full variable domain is DGGITQSPKYLFRKEGQNVTLSCEQNLNHDAMYWYRQDPGQGLRLIYYSQIVNDFQKGDIAEGYSVSREKKESFPLTVTSAQKNPTAFYLCASSPRKEGYTFGSGTRLTVV.

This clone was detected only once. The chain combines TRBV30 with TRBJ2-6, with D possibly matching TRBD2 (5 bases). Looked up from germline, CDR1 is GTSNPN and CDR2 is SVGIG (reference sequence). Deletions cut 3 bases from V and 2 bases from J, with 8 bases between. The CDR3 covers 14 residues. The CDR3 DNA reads TGTGCCTGGAGGGAGAGGGCTGGGGCCAACGTCCTGACTTTC. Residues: CAWRERAGANVLTF. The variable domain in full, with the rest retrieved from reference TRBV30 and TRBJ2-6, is SQTIHQWPATLVQPVGSPLSLECTVEGTSNPNLYWYRQAAGRGLQLLFYSVGIGQISSEVPQNLSASRPQDRQFILSSKKLLLSDSGFYLCAWRERAGANVLTFGAGSRLTVL.

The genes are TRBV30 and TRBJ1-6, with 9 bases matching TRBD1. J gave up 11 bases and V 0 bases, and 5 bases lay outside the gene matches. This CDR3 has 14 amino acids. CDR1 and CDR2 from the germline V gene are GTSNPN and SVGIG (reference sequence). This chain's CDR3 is CAWSVDRGVTPLHF. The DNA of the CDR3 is TGTGCCTGGAGTGTCGACAGGGGGGTTACACCCCTCCACTTT.

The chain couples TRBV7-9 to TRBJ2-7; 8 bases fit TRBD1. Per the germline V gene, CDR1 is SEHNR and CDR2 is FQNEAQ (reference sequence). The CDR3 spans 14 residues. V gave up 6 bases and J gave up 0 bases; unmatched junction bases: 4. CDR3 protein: CASRGTGFSYEQYF. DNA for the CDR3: TGTGCCAGCAGGGGGACAGGATTCTCCTACGAGCAGTACTTC.

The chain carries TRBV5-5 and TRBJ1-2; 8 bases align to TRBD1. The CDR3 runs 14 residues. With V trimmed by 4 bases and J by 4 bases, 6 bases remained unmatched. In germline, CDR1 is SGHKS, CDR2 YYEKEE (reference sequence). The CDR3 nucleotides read TGTGCCAGCAGCCCTGGACAGGGTGTCTATGGCTACACCTTC. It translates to CASSPGQGVYGYTF.

The CDR3 DNA is TGCGCCAGCAGCTTCCGGCAGGGCCTCCTTTATGGCTACACCTTC. It yields the protein CASSFRQGLLYGYTF. The J gene is TRBJ1-2, the V gene TRBV5-1; D perhaps matches TRBD1 (5 bases). The V end was cut by 2 bases, the J end by 5 bases, with 16 bases between. The CDR3 sequence is 15 residues long. CDR1 is SGHRS, CDR2 YFSETQ, per germline.

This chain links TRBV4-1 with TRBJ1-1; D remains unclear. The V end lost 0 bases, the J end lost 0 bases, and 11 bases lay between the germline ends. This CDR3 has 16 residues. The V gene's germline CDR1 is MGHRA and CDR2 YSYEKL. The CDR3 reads CASSQDVWQLNTEAFF. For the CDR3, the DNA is TGCGCCAGCAGCCAAGATGTGTGGCAGTTGAACACTGAAGCTTTCTTT.